This entry is about one TCR beta chain. This sample was taken from a study of blood T cell repertoires in COVID-19. In the study overall: PBMCs, B-cell-depleted T cells, or T cells were the source of the cDNA or gDNA that made up the material.

Some clones are missing from TCRdb's copy, which holds only in-frame ones; the method was immunoSEQ multiplex PCR. The sample consists of about 100,000 clones, around 84% of them appearing once. Trimming pared 0 bases from V and 2 bases from J, leaving 10 bases between. The germline gives CDR1 LNHNV, CDR2 YYDKDF (reference sequence). The CDR3 has 16 amino acids. The chain links TRBV15 to TRBJ2-2, with D perhaps TRBD2 (6 bases). The sample was peripheral blood. This receptor was identified in a man aged 45-65 years with active or convalescent COVID-19. The CDR3 is CATSRERGENTGELFF. The CDR3 DNA reads as TGTGCCACCAGCAGAGAACGCGGGGAAAACACCGGGGAGCTGTTTTTT.